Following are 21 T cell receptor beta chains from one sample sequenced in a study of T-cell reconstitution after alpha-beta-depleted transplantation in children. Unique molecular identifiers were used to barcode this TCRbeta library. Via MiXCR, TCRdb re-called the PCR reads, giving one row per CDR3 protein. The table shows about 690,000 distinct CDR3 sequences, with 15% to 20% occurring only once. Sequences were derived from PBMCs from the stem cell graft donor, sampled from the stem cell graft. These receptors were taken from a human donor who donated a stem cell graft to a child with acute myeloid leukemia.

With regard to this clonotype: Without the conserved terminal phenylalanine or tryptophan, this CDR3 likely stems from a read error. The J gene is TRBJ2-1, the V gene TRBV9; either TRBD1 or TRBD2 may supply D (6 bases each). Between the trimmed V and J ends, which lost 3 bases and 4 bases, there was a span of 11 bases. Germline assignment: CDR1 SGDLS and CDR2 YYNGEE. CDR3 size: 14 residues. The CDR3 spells CASSARGTYNEQFL. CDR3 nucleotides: TGTGCCAGCAGCGCCCGGGGGACATACAATGAGCAGTTCCTC.

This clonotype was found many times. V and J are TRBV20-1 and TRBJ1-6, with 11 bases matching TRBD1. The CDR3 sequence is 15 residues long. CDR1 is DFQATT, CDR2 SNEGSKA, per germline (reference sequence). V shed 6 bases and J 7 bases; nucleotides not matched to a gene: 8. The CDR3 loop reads CSARTGDRGNSPLHF. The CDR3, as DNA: TGCAGTGCCCGGACCGGGGACAGGGGGAATTCACCCCTCCACTTT.

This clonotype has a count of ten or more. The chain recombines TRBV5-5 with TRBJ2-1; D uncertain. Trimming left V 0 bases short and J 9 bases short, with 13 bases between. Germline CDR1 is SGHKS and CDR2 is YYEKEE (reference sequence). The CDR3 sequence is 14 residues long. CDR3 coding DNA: TGTGCCAGCAGCTTGGAGGTGTTCGGAACTGAGCAGTTCTTC. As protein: CASSLEVFGTEQFF. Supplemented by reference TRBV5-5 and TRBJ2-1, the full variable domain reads DAGVTQSPTHLIKTRGQQVTLRCSPISGHKSVSWYQQVLGQGPQFIFQYYEKEERGRGNFPDRFSARQFPNYSSELNVNALLLGDSALYLCASSLEVFGTEQFFGPGTRLTVL.

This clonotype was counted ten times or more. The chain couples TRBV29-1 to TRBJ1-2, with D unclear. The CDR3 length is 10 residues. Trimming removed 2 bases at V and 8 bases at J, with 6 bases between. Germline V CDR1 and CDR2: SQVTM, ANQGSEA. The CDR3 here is CSVERWGYTF. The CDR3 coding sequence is TGCAGCGTTGAAAGGTGGGGCTACACCTTC.

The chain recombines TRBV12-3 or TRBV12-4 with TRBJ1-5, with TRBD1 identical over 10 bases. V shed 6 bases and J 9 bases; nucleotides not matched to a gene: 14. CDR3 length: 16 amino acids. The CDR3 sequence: CASSSFRDRGIGPQHF. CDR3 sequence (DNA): TGTGCCAGCAGCTCCTTCCGGGACAGGGGAATTGGGCCCCAGCATTTT.

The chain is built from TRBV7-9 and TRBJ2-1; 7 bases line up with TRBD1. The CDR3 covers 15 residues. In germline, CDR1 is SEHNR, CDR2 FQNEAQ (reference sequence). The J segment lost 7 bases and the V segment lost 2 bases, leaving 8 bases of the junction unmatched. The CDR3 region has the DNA TGTGCCAGCAGCTTACGACAGGGTGTGGGGAATGAGCAGTTCTTC. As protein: CASSLRQGVGNEQFF. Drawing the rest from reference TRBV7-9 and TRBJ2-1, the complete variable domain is DTGVSQNPRHKITKRGQNVTFRCDPISEHNRLYWYRQTLGQGPEFLTYFQNEAQLEKSRLLSDRFSAERPKGSFSTLEIQRTEQGDSAMYLCASSLRQGVGNEQFFGPGTRLTVL.

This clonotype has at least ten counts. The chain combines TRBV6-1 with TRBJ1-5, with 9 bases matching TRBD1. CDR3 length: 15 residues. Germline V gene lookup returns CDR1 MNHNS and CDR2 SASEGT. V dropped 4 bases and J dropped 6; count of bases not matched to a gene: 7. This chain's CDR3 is CASSGGTGRSQPQHF. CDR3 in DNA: TGTGCCAGCAGTGGGGGGACAGGGCGTAGTCAGCCCCAGCATTTT.

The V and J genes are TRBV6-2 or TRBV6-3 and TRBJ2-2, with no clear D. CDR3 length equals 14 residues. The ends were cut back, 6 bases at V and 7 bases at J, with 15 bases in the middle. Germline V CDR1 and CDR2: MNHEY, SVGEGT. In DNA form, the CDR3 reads TGTGCCAGCAGCTCCCTGGTGGAGATCGGGGAGCTGTTTTTT. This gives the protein CASSSLVEIGELFF.

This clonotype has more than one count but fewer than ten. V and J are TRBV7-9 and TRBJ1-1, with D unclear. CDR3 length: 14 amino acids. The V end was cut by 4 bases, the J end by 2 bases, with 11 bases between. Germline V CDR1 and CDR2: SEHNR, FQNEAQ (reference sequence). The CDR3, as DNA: TGTGCCAGCAGCTATGCCCAGCCCAACACTGAAGCTTTCTTT. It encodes CASSYAQPNTEAFF. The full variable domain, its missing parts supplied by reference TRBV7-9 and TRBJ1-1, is DTGVSQNPRHKITKRGQNVTFRCDPISEHNRLYWYRQTLGQGPEFLTYFQNEAQLEKSRLLSDRFSAERPKGSFSTLEIQRTEQGDSAMYLCASSYAQPNTEAFFGQGTRLTVV.

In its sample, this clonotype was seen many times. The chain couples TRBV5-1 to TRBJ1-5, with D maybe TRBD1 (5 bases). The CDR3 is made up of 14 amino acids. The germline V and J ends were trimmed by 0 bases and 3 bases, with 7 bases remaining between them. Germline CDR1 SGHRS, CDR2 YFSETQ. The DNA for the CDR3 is TGCGCCAGCAGCTTGGAGGGGTACAATCAGCCCCAGCATTTT. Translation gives CASSLEGYNQPQHF. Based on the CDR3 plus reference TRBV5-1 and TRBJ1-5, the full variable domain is KAGVTQTPRYLIKTRGQQVTLSCSPISGHRSVSWYQQTPGQGLQFLFEYFSETQRNKGNFPGRFSGRQFSNSRSEMNVSTLELGDSALYLCASSLEGYNQPQHFGDGTRLSIL.

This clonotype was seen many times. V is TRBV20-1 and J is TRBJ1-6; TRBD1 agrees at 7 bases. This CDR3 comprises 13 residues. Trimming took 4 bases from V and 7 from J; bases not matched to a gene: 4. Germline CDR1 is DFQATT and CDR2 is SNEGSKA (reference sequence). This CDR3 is CSATQGVNSPLHF. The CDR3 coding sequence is TGCAGTGCTACCCAGGGGGTGAATTCACCCCTCCACTTT.

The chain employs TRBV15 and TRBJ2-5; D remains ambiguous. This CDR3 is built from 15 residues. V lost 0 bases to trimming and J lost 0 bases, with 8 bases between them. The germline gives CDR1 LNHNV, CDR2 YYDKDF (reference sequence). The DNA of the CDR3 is TGTGCCACCAGCAGAGATAGGCGGAACCAAGAGACCCAGTACTTC. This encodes CATSRDRRNQETQYF.

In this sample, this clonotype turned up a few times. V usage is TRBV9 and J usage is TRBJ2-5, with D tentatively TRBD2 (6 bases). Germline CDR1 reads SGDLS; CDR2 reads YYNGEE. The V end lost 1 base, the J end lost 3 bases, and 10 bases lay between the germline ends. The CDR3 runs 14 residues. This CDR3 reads CASSVYGGKETQYF. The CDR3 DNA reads TGTGCCAGCAGCGTATACGGGGGAAAAGAGACCCAGTACTTC.

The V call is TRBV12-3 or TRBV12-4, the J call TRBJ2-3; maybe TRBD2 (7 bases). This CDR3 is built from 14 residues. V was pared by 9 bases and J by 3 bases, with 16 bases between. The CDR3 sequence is CASEGRGQTDTQYF. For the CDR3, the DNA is TGTGCCAGTGAAGGGAGGGGACAAACAGATACGCAGTATTTT.

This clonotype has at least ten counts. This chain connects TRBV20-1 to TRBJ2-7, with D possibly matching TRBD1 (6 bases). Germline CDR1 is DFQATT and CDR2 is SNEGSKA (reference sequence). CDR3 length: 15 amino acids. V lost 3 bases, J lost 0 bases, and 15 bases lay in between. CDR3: CSARGAAGSSYEQYF. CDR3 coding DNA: TGCAGTGCTAGGGGGGCGGCAGGCTCCTCCTACGAGCAGTACTTC.

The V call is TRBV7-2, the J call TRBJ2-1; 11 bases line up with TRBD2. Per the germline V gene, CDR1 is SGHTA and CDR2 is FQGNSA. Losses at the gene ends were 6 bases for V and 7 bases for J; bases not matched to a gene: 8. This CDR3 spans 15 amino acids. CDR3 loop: CASRPIAGGRNEQFF. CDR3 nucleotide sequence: TGTGCCAGCAGACCCATAGCGGGGGGGCGAAATGAGCAGTTCTTC.

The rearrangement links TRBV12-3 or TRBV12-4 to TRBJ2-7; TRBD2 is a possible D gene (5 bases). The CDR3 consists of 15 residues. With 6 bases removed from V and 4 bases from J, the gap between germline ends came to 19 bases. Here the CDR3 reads CASRGAVGHGYEQYF. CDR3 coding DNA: TGTGCCAGCAGGGGAGCGGTCGGGCACGGTTACGAGCAGTACTTC.

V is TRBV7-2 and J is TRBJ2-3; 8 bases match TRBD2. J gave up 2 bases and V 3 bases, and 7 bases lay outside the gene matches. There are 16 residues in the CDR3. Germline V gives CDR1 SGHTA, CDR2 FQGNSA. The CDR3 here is CASSFHSGGNTDTQYF. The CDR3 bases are TGTGCCAGCAGCTTTCACTCGGGGGGGAACACAGATACGCAGTATTTT. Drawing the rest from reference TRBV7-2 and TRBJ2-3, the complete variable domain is GAGVSQSPSNKVTEKGKDVELRCDPISGHTALYWYRQSLGQGLEFLIYFQGNSAPDKSGLPSDRFSAERTGGSVSTLTIQRTQQEDSAVYLCASSFHSGGNTDTQYFGPGTRLTVL.

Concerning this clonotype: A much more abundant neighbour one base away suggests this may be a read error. CDR3 sequence: CSARDVWNTEAFF. CDR3 coding DNA: TGCAGTGCTAGAGATGTTTGGAACACTGAAGCTTTCTTT. This chain links TRBV20-1 with TRBJ1-1; D ambiguous. Trimming removed 0 bases from V and 1 base from J, with 6 bases in between. The CDR3 is made up of 13 amino acids. Germline values: CDR1 DFQATT, CDR2 SNEGSKA (reference sequence).

The CDR3 reads CASSARGTGNSPLHF. CDR3 DNA sequence: TGTGCCAGCAGCGCCCGTGGGACGGGAAATTCACCCCTCCACTTT. The V and J genes are TRBV12-3 or TRBV12-4 and TRBJ1-6, with D maybe TRBD1 (5 bases). The ends were cut back, 6 bases at V and 7 bases at J, with 16 bases in the middle. The CDR3 extends over 15 amino acids.

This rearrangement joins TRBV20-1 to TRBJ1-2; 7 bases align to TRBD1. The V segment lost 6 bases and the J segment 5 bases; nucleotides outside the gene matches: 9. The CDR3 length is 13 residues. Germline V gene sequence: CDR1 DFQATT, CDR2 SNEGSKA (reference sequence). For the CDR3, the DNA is TGCAGTGCCTCCGGGACAGAAAGATATGGCTACACCTTC. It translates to CSASGTERYGYTF.